This T cell receptor (beta chain) originates from a study of memory CD4+ T cells and cytomegalovirus serostatus (dated by TCRdb to the late 2010s). Broadly, across the study: A total of 35 or so healthy Belgian adults, of whom 9 were CMV seropositive and about 25 were CMV seronegative, were included in the cohort. CD4+ memory TCRbeta repertoires of a Belgian cohort with known cytomegalovirus serostatus were sequenced in order to replicate a published TCR-based CMV serostatus classifier. Beyond this particular receptor, the publication reports: A median bootstrapped AUC of around 0.94 with a 95% CI of 0.76-1.00 was achieved on the Belgian cohort by the original-framework classifier. For predicting CMV serostatus, the median bootstrapped AUC was approximately 0.95 using the original framework and roughly 0.91 using a US-trained random forest. Unlike the original study, which covered naive and memory CD4+ and CD8+ populations, the Belgian study sequenced only CD4+CD45RO+ memory cells. Of over 150 previously reported CMV-associated TCRbeta sequences, 67 appeared in the CD4+ memory repertoires, each in one to five individuals. The results were interpreted as suggesting that the CMV-associated TCR signature is largely present in the CD4+ memory repertoire.

The Quick-DNA Microprep Kit was used to extract genomic DNA from the sorted cells. Amplification of TCRbeta DNA was done with the immunoSEQ hsTCRbeta kit, following the protocol from the manufacturer. An Illumina MiSeq instrument was used to sequence the TCRbeta libraries. The study's processing was this. Once out-of-frame sequences had been removed, a few million distinct TCRbeta sequences were left, which works out to an average of about 67,000 per individual. Two values were used to score each individual: the count of 164 previously reported CMV-associated TCRbeta sequences and the total count of productive distinct TCRbeta sequences. A beta-binomial model was reimplemented in Python, and scikit-learn random forests with default parameters were trained on data from the US cohort. Classifier performance on the Belgian cohort was reported as the median AUC with percentile confidence intervals calculated over 10,000 bootstrap iterations. The table was pulled from immuneACCESS by TCRdb, which kept in-frame rearrangements only. Such tables lose some clones; where checked, under half of the loss comes from unresolved V genes, and the rest has no known cause. The V and J calls and clone size are taken from that table; D and trimming were inferred from the DNA. Counted in this sample were 25,000 to 40,000 clones; around 74% of them appeared once. 0.5% to 0.8% of the sample rests with the top ten.

About this clone: This clone's antigen is unknown. Per-nucleotide qualities are absent, and no much larger clonotype sits a single base away.

Measured from the cysteine to the phenylalanine, the CDR3 is 14 residues long. Left in the record is the CDR3 DNA by itself, 42 bases read in frame from the first base. Trimming takes 4 bases off V and 7 bases off J; junction bases not matched to a gene: 5. Per the germline V gene, KGHSH is the CDR1 and LQKENI is the CDR2. Single viable CD3+CD4+CD8-CD45RO+ cells were sorted as memory CD4+ T cells on a FACSAria II. CMV serostatus was determined with a Roche Elecsys assay detecting serum IgG against CMV pp150, pp28, p38 and p52. Following thawing, total CD4+ T cells were enriched through positive selection using CD4 magnetic microbeads. The samples came from a separate study whose specific focus was interrogating the CD4+ T cell memory repertoire. Peripheral blood mononuclear cells were isolated and cryopreserved following standard operating procedures; serum was stored at -80 °C. The staining used CD3-PerCP (BW264/56), CD4-APC (RPA-T4), CD45RO-PE (UCHT1) and CD8-Pacific Orange (3B5) antibodies, and Sytox blue was used to exclude non-viable cells.

Sequencing used memory CD4+ T cells from blood. This TCR was sampled from an adult in good health and CMV-seronegative. Some clones in this sample may be carry-over from other donors' samples. The chain joins TRBV18 to TRBJ2-1, and 9 junction bases match TRBD2. The bases are TGTGCCAGCTCACAGGCTAGCGGGACAAATGAGCAGTTCTTC. Its translation reads: CASSQASGTNEQFF. Where the CDR3 stops, the reference TRBV18 and TRBJ2-1 genes take over; the full variable domain is NAGVMQNPRHLVRRRGQEARLRCSPMKGHSHVYWYRQLPEEGLKFMVYLQKENIIDESGMPKERFSAEFPKEGPSILRIQQVVRGDSAAYFCASSQASGTNEQFFGPGTRLTVL.